This T cell receptor beta chain was observed in a study of breast tumors, draining lymph nodes, adjacent tissues. Germline V CDR1 and CDR2: GTSNPN, SVGIG (reference sequence). CDR3 size: 13 residues. V shed 4 bases and J shed 1 base, with 8 bases lying between them. TCRdb fed the multiplex PCR reads into MiXCR, producing one record per CDR3 protein. This sample has about 46,000 distinct CDR3 sequences, with approximately 22% found just once. The sample taken for sequencing was breast tumor tissue. The chain couples TRBV30 to TRBJ2-1, with D hard to call. The source of this sequence is a female donor with breast cancer. Some clones in this sample may be carry-over from other donors' samples. The CDR3 sequence: CAWTQSSYNEQFF. DNA of the CDR3: TGTGCCTGGACCCAAAGTTCCTACAATGAGCAGTTCTTC.